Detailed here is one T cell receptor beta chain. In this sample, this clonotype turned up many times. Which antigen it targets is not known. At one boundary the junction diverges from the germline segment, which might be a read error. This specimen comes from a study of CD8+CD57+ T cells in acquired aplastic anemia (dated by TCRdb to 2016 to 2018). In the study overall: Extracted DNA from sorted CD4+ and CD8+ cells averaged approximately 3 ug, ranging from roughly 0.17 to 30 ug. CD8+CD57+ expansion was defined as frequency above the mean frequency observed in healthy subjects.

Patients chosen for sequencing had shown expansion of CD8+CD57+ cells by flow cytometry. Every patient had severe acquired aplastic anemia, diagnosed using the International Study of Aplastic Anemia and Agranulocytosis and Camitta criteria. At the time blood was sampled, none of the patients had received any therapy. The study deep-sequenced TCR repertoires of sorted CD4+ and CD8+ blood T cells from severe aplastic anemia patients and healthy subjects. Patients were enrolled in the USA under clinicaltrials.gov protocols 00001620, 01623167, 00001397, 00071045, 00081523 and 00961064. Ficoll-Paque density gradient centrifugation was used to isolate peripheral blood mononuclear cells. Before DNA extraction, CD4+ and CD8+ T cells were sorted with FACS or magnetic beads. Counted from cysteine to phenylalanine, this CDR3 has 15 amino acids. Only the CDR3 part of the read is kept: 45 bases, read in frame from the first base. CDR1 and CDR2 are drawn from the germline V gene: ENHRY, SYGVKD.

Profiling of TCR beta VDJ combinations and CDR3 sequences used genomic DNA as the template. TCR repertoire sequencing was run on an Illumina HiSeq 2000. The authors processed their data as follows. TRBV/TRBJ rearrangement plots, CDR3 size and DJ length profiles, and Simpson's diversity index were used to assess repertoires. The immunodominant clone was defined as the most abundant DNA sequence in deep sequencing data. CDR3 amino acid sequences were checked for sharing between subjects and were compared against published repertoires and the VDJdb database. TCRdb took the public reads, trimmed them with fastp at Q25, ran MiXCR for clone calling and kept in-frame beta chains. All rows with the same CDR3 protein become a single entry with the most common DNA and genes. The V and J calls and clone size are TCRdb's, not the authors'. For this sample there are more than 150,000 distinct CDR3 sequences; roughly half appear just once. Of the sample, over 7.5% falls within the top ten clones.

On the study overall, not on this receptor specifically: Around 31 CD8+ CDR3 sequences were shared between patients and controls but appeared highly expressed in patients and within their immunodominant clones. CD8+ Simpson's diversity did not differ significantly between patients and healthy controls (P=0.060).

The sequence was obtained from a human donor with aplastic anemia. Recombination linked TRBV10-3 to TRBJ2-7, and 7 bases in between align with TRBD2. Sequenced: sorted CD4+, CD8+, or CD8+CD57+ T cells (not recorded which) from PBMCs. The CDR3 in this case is CASSEGPSGTYEQYF. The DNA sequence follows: TGTGCCAGCAGTGAGGGGCCTAGCGGCACCTACGAGCAGTACTTC.